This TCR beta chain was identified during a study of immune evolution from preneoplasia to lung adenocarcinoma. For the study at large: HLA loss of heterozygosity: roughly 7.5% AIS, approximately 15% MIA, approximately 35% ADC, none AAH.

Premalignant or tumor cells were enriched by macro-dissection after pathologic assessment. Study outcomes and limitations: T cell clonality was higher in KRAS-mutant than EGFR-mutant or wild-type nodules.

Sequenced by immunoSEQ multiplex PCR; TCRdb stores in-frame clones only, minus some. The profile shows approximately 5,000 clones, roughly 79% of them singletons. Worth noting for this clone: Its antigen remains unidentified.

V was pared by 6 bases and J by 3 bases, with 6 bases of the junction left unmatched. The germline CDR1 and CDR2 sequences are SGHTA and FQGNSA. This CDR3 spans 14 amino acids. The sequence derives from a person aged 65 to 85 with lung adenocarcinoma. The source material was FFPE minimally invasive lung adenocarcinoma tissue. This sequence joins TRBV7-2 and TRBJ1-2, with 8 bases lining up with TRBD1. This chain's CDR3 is CASRRDRRDYGYTF. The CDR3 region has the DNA TGTGCCAGCAGACGGGACAGGAGGGACTATGGCTACACCTTC.